The 19 T cell receptor beta chains below were found in one sample sequenced in a study of human T cells and chemical hapten exposure. TCRdb passed the RACE reads through MiXCR, listing each CDR3 protein once. The repertoire consists of about 92,000 distinct CDR3 sequences, with around 10% occurring once and the leading ten covering around 3.9%. The time point was: pre-sensitization, week 0. Treatment indicated: therapeutic diphenylcyclopropenone sensitization with weekly scalp DPC. The sample in question was whole blood, obtained in connection with sensitization to the hapten diphenylcyclopropenone (DPC). The receptors stem from a woman in her thirties or forties with alopecia areata. Some clones in this sample may be carry-over from other donors' samples.

The table lists this clonotype with many counts. This rearrangement joins TRBV12-3 or TRBV12-4 to TRBJ1-2; D ambiguous. The germline V and J ends were trimmed by 7 bases and 5 bases, with 20 bases remaining between them. CDR3 length: 15 amino acids. The DNA for the CDR3 is TGTGCCAGCATTCTCCCCGGGCAGACCGGGTATGGCTACACCTTC. Protein sequence: CASILPGQTGYGYTF.

The sample holds many counts of this clonotype. This chain joins TRBV11-3 and TRBJ2-1, with a tentative D call TRBD2 (5 bases). Germline V gives CDR1 SGHNT, CDR2 YENEEA. Trimming stripped 4 bases from V and 3 bases from J, with 10 bases between. CDR3 length: 14 amino acids. CDR3: CASSSRTGYNEQFF. The CDR3 DNA follows: TGTGCCAGCAGCTCAAGGACTGGCTACAATGAGCAGTTCTTC.

The chain recombines TRBV15 with TRBJ1-3; D gene unclear. Germline CDR1 and CDR2: LNHNV and YYDKDF (reference sequence). Deletions cut 1 base from V and 4 bases from J, with 8 bases between. This CDR3 region has 14 residues. The CDR3 DNA sequence: TGTGCCACCAGCAGAGCGGCAGACGGAAACACCATATATTTT. Residues: CATSRAADGNTIYF. The entire variable domain, with the rest obtained from reference TRBV15 and TRBJ1-3, is as follows: DAMVIQNPRYQVTQFGKPVTLSCSQTLNHNVMYWYQQKSSQAPKLLFHYYDKDFNNEADTPDNFQSRRPNTSFCFLDIRSPGLGDTAMYLCATSRAADGNTIYFGEGSWLTVV.

This clonotype was detected ten times or more. The gene calls are TRBV7-4 and TRBJ1-6, with 7 bases fitting TRBD1. CDR3 length: 16 residues. Trimming cost V 5 bases and J 3 bases; bases outside gene matches: 7. CDR1 and CDR2 from the germline V gene are SGHVT and SQSDAQ. For the CDR3, the DNA is TGTGCCAGCAGCAAACGACAGGGCTACTATAATTCACCCCTCCACTTT. This sequence encodes CASSKRQGYYNSPLHF.

This clonotype was counted at least ten times. The J gene is TRBJ2-5, the V gene TRBV19; no firm D call. The CDR3 contains 14 residues. Germline-derived CDR1 and CDR2 are LNHDA and SQIVND (reference sequence). The V end was cut by 1 base, the J end by 2 bases, with 8 bases between. The CDR3 DNA reads TGTGCCAGTAGTATAGGACAAAGACAAGAGACCCAGTACTTC. Residues: CASSIGQRQETQYF.

The sample holds a few counts of this clonotype. The chain uses TRBV20-1 and TRBJ2-3; D not resolved. V was clipped by 6 bases and J by 6 bases, with 7 bases between them. Looked up from germline, CDR1 is DFQATT and CDR2 is SNEGSKA (reference sequence). CDR3 length: 10 amino acids. Here the CDR3 DNA reads TGCAGTGCCAACGTGGATACGCAGTATTTT. Translated, it gives CSANVDTQYF.

This clonotype was observed many times. The J gene is TRBJ1-5, the V gene TRBV6-1; possible D gene TRBD1, 5 bases. Trimming removed 0 bases at V and 1 base at J, with 10 bases between. This CDR3 region has 16 residues. The germline V gene encodes CDR1 MNHNS and CDR2 SASEGT. Here the CDR3 reads CASSEAYRKSNQPQHF. The DNA for the CDR3 is TGTGCCAGCAGTGAAGCGTACAGGAAGAGCAATCAGCCCCAGCATTTT.

This chain uses TRBV15 with TRBJ2-2; D remains unclear. The CDR3 covers 16 residues. V dropped 0 bases and J dropped 1 base, with 9 bases sitting between them. CDR1 is LNHNV, CDR2 YYDKDF, per germline (reference sequence). The CDR3 nucleotides are TGTGCCACCAGCAGAGATATCACGGGGAACACCGGGGAGCTGTTTTTT. It specifies CATSRDITGNTGELFF.

In this sample, this clonotype turned up a few times. The genes are TRBV18 and TRBJ1-1; possibly TRBD1 for D (5 bases). V lost 2 bases, J lost 10 bases, and 11 bases lay in between. This CDR3 comprises 12 residues. CDR1 and CDR2 (germline): KGHSH, LQKENI. CDR3 in DNA: TGTGCCAGCTCACCAACGGGGCCGGGAGCTTTCTTT. It yields the protein CASSPTGPGAFF.

This clonotype was found many times. The V call is TRBV28, the J call TRBJ1-2, with TRBD1 matching 9 bases. The CDR3 spans 15 residues. CDR1 is MDHEN, CDR2 SYDVKM, per germline. Trimming removed 5 bases from V and 4 bases from J; junction bases left unmatched: 8. DNA of the CDR3: TGTGCCAGCAGTGAGGACAGGGGCGCTGTCTATGGCTACACCTTC. Translated, it gives CASSEDRGAVYGYTF.

CDR3 sequence reads: CASSPYGPPDYEQYF. CDR3 DNA: TGCGCCAGCAGCCCCTACGGGCCTCCCGACTACGAGCAGTACTTC. V and J are TRBV5-1 and TRBJ2-7; D is unclear. The CDR3 has 15 residues. CDR1 and CDR2 (germline): SGHRS, YFSETQ. Trimming shortened V by 4 bases and J by 3 bases, and 17 bases separated the two germline ends.

This clonotype was observed a few times. The chain is built from TRBV20-1 and TRBJ2-1, with 10 bases aligning to TRBD2. The V and J ends lost 2 bases and 4 bases, in that order; junction bases with no gene match: 8. The CDR3 is 16 residues long. Looked up from germline, CDR1 is DFQATT and CDR2 is SNEGSKA (reference sequence). The CDR3 bases are TGCAGTGCTAGATCCCTACTAGCGGGGACATACAATGAGCAGTTCTTC. Translation: CSARSLLAGTYNEQFF.

On this clonotype: A much larger clone lies a single base off, so this may be a read error. The chain couples TRBV7-2 to TRBJ2-7; 7 bases agree with TRBD1. The junction had 8 bases not matched to a gene; V was cut back by 3 bases and J by 3 bases. Looked up from germline, CDR1 is SGHTA and CDR2 is FQGNSA. The CDR3 spans 15 residues. The CDR3 nucleotides read TGTGCCAGCAGCTTTACCGTGACAGGGAACTACGAGCAGTACTTC. This codes for CASSFTVTGNYEQYF. Looking up the rest from reference TRBV7-2 and TRBJ2-7 gives the full variable domain: GAGVSQSPSNKVTEKGKDVELRCDPISGHTALYWYRQSLGQGLEFLIYFQGNSAPDKSGLPSDRFSAERTGGSVSTLTIQRTQQEDSAVYLCASSFTVTGNYEQYFGPGTRLTVT.

V and J are TRBV29-1 and TRBJ2-5; unclear D gene. Deletions cut 4 bases from V and 5 bases from J, with 11 bases between. The CDR3 is 12 amino acids. Per the germline V gene, CDR1 is SQVTM and CDR2 is ANQGSEA. CDR3 DNA: TGCAGCGTTGCACCGACCACCGAGACCCAGTACTTC. Its translation: CSVAPTTETQYF.

This clonotype was observed a few times. The chain combines TRBV12-5 with TRBJ2-1; tentative D call: TRBD2 (6 bases). The germline CDR1 and CDR2 sequences are LGHNT and FRNRAP. The CDR3 sequence is 15 residues long. The germline V and J ends were trimmed by 4 bases and 4 bases, with 14 bases remaining between them. CDR3 amino acids: CASGSGLTPYNEQFF. The CDR3 DNA reads as TGTGCTAGTGGTTCGGGACTGACCCCATACAATGAGCAGTTCTTC.

This clonotype showed up many times. The gene calls are TRBV9 and TRBJ1-4; 8 bases line up with TRBD1. V shed 4 bases, J shed 8 bases, and the junction held 13 bases outside the gene matches. The CDR3 spans 16 residues. The germline CDR1 and CDR2 sequences are SGDLS and YYNGEE. CDR3 in DNA: TGTGCCAGCAGCCCCAATCCGGGGACAGGAGGAGAAAAACTGTTTTTT. Protein product: CASSPNPGTGGEKLFF.

The rearrangement links TRBV28 to TRBJ1-5, with a tentative D call TRBD1 (6 bases). The V end lost 3 bases, the J end lost 3 bases, and 12 bases lay between the germline ends. Germline V CDR1 and CDR2: MDHEN, SYDVKM. The CDR3 has 15 amino acids. The CDR3 loop is CASSLQQGDNQPQHF. The CDR3 region has the DNA TGTGCCAGCAGTTTGCAACAGGGAGACAATCAGCCCCAGCATTTT. Drawing the rest from reference TRBV28 and TRBJ1-5, the complete variable domain is DVKVTQSSRYLVKRTGEKVFLECVQDMDHENMFWYRQDPGLGLRLIYFSYDVKMKEKGDIPEGYSVSREKKERFSLILESASTNQTSMYLCASSLQQGDNQPQHFGDGTRLSIL.

In this sample, this clonotype turned up a few times. The V call is TRBV21-1, the J call TRBJ2-3. TRBV21-1 is a documented pseudogene. The CDR3 is 12 residues long. The CDR3 reads CASSKEVDTQYF. The CDR3 DNA reads as TGTGCCAGCAGCAAAGAGGTAGATACGCAGTATTTT.

This clonotype was counted a few times. The chain is built from TRBV20-1 and TRBJ2-1; D ambiguous. This CDR3 contains 14 residues. Trimming removed 8 bases at V and 6 bases at J, with 20 bases between. Germline V gene data show CDR1 as DFQATT and CDR2 as SNEGSKA (reference sequence). The CDR3 here is CSLNTGLKINEQFF. CDR3 nucleotides: TGCAGTTTAAACACCGGCTTAAAAATCAATGAGCAGTTCTTC.